The 19 T cell receptor beta chains in this list originate from one sample, sequenced in a study of shared clonotypes between healthy human individuals. The assay was immunoSEQ multiplex PCR, and TCRdb's table has in-frame clones only and misses some. The table lists some 1.5 million clones, roughly 96% of them singletons. Sequences were obtained from naive CD4+ T cells sorted from blood. The subset is: CD45RA+ positively selected. These TCRs come from a man under 40 in good health.

The chain couples TRBV5-5 to TRBJ2-7; 9 bases line up with TRBD1. This CDR3 has 15 amino acids. V was clipped by 6 bases and J by 5 bases; unmatched bases: 12. Germline V gene data show CDR1 as SGHKS and CDR2 as YYEKEE (reference sequence). For the CDR3, the DNA is TGTGCCAGCACCAGCCCGGGACAGGGTATTCACGAGCAGTACTTC. This encodes CASTSPGQGIHEQYF. Together with reference TRBV5-5 and TRBJ2-7, the CDR3 gives the full variable domain: DAGVTQSPTHLIKTRGQQVTLRCSPISGHKSVSWYQQVLGQGPQFIFQYYEKEERGRGNFPDRFSARQFPNYSSELNVNALLLGDSALYLCASTSPGQGIHEQYFGPGTRLTVT.

V is TRBV29-1 and J is TRBJ1-2, with 10 bases aligning to TRBD1. This CDR3 has 14 residues. The germline V gene encodes CDR1 SQVTM and CDR2 ANQGSEA. V lost 6 bases, J lost 4 bases, and 8 bases stayed unmatched. Written as DNA, the CDR3 is TGCAGCGTGGTTGGACAGGGGGGAGGCTATGGCTACACCTTC. Its translation is CSVVGQGGGYGYTF.

The CDR3 spells CATINEQFF. CDR3 bases: TGTGCCACAATCAATGAGCAGTTCTTC. V is TRBV7-9 and J is TRBJ2-1; D call uncertain. V was trimmed by 10 bases and J by 6 bases, leaving 4 bases between them. The CDR3 contains 9 residues. Germline CDR1 and CDR2: SEHNR and FQNEAQ (reference sequence).

In regard to this clone: The sample contains more than one DNA sequence encoding this CDR3. The J gene is TRBJ2-7, the V gene TRBV5-1, with D unresolved. The CDR3 is 12 residues long. Germline-derived CDR1 and CDR2 are SGHRS and YFSETQ. Trimming pared 1 base from V and 2 bases from J, leaving 4 bases between. The CDR3 is CASSLTTYEQYF. The CDR3, as DNA: TGCGCCAGCAGCTTGACAACCTACGAGCAGTACTTC.

V usage is TRBV2 and J usage is TRBJ2-5; maybe TRBD2 (6 bases). The CDR3 runs 15 residues. Trimming shortened V by 6 bases and J by 5 bases, and 19 bases separated the two germline ends. Germline V gives CDR1 SNHLY, CDR2 FYNNEI. CDR3: CASREGLAAGETQYF. The CDR3 DNA is TGTGCCAGCAGGGAGGGACTGGCTGCCGGGGAGACCCAGTACTTC.

V gene TRBV5-1 combines with J gene TRBJ2-4; 9 bases agree with TRBD2. In germline, CDR1 is SGHRS, CDR2 YFSETQ. The CDR3 is made up of 18 amino acids. V lost 3 bases, J lost 0 bases, and 10 bases stayed unmatched. This CDR3 is CASSSRTSDELAKNIQYF. The CDR3 DNA sequence: TGCGCCAGCAGCTCCCGGACTAGCGACGAGCTAGCCAAAAACATTCAGTACTTC.

The chain recombines TRBV18 with TRBJ1-1, with 8 bases that match TRBD1. Germline V CDR1 and CDR2: KGHSH, LQKENI. Losses at the gene ends were 4 bases for V and 0 bases for J; bases not matched to a gene: 4. The CDR3 is 15 amino acids. The CDR3, as DNA: TGTGCCAGCTCACGGACGACAGGGGTGAACACTGAAGCTTTCTTT. Its protein product is CASSRTTGVNTEAFF.

The gene calls are TRBV27 and TRBJ2-7; weak D call: TRBD2 (7 bases). There are 17 residues in the CDR3. V lost 3 bases and J 3 bases, leaving 21 bases between the germline ends. The germline V gene encodes CDR1 MNHEY and CDR2 SMNVEV (reference sequence). CDR3 protein: CASSLKGGYVAYYEQYF. In nucleotides, the CDR3 is TGTGCCAGCAGTTTGAAGGGGGGGTACGTAGCTTACTACGAGCAGTACTTC.

V is TRBV9 and J is TRBJ1-4; D unclear. The CDR3 covers 13 residues. Trimming removed 4 bases at V and 7 bases at J, with 11 bases between. Germline assignment: CDR1 SGDLS and CDR2 YYNGEE. CDR3: CASSPRLSEKLFF. The CDR3 DNA follows: TGTGCCAGCAGCCCGCGACTGAGTGAAAAACTGTTTTTT.

The chain joins TRBV4-1 to TRBJ1-5, with TRBD1 matching 7 bases. Losses at the gene ends were 0 bases for V and 6 bases for J; bases not matched to a gene: 2. CDR1 and CDR2 (germline): MGHRA, YSYEKL. There are 14 residues in the CDR3. In DNA form, the CDR3 reads TGCGCCAGCAGCCAAGAAGGGGGCAGTCAGCCCCAGCATTTT. Translated, it gives CASSQEGGSQPQHF.

This chain connects TRBV5-5 to TRBJ1-5; D not certain. This CDR3 contains 15 residues. The V gene lost 0 bases and the J gene lost 3 bases, with 10 bases spanning the gap. CDR1 is SGHKS, CDR2 YYEKEE, per germline (reference sequence). In DNA, the CDR3 is TGTGCCAGCAGCTTGGAGGGCACCCTCAATCAGCCCCAGCATTTT. Encoded protein: CASSLEGTLNQPQHF. Variable domain in full (rest from reference TRBV5-5 and TRBJ1-5): DAGVTQSPTHLIKTRGQQVTLRCSPISGHKSVSWYQQVLGQGPQFIFQYYEKEERGRGNFPDRFSARQFPNYSSELNVNALLLGDSALYLCASSLEGTLNQPQHFGDGTRLSIL.

This clone was seen only a few times. V is TRBV5-1 and J is TRBJ2-5, with a tentative D call TRBD2 (6 bases). Trimming stripped 4 bases from V and 2 bases from J, with 9 bases between. Germline V CDR1 and CDR2: SGHRS, YFSETQ. The CDR3 contains 13 residues. CDR3 nucleotides: TGCGCCAGCAGCCCGGGAGTACAAGAGACCCAGTACTTC. Amino acid sequence: CASSPGVQETQYF.

The chain combines TRBV18 with TRBJ2-1; no firm D call. V lost 3 bases and J 5 bases, leaving 8 bases between the germline ends. The CDR3 extends over 13 amino acids. Germline-derived CDR1 and CDR2 are KGHSH and LQKENI. CDR3 loop: CASSPLTHNEQFF. The CDR3 DNA is TGTGCCAGCTCACCCCTGACCCACAATGAGCAGTTCTTC.

This chain links TRBV27 with TRBJ2-2; D may be TRBD2 (5 bases). Per germline, CDR1 MNHEY and CDR2 SMNVEV (reference sequence). The ends were cut back, 4 bases at V and 0 bases at J, with 15 bases in the middle. The CDR3 contains 17 residues. CDR3 bases: TGTGCCAGCAGTTCTATCGGGGTGACAACGAACACCGGGGAGCTGTTTTTT. It codes for CASSSIGVTTNTGELFF.

The chain combines TRBV5-4 with TRBJ2-5; D unclear. V lost 3 bases and J 9 bases, leaving 18 bases between the germline ends. Germline V lookup: CDR1 SGHNT, CDR2 YYREEE (reference sequence). CDR3 size: 14 residues. In nucleotides, the CDR3 is TGTGCCAGCAGCTCACAGACTGCCGTCGGCTCCCAGTACTTC. Its translation: CASSSQTAVGSQYF.

The CDR3 sequence: CASSFRGGEDTEAFF. The CDR3 DNA reads TGCGCCAGCAGCTTCCGGGGAGGGGAAGACACTGAAGCTTTCTTT. The chain carries TRBV5-1 and TRBJ1-1; possibly TRBD1 for D (5 bases). CDR1 and CDR2 from the germline V gene are SGHRS and YFSETQ. CDR3 length: 15 residues. Deletions cut 2 bases from V and 3 bases from J, with 14 bases between.

V and J are TRBV25-1 and TRBJ2-1; 14 nucleotides align to TRBD2. The germline V gene has CDR1 MGHDK and CDR2 SYGVNS. The junction had 4 bases not matched to a gene; V was cut back by 3 bases and J by 9 bases. The CDR3 runs to 15 residues. Here the CDR3 DNA reads TGTGCCAGCAGTGAGGGACTAGCGGGAGAATTTGAGCAGTTCTTC. As protein: CASSEGLAGEFEQFF.

This clone was recorded once. This sequence joins TRBV19 and TRBJ2-7; D gene unclear. In germline, CDR1 is LNHDA, CDR2 SQIVND (reference sequence). The V end was cut by 6 bases, the J end by 0 bases, with 12 bases between. The CDR3 covers 14 residues. The CDR3 bases are TGTGCCAGTAGCCAAGTCGCAGGCTCCTACGAGCAGTACTTC. This sequence encodes CASSQVAGSYEQYF.

The J gene is TRBJ2-5, the V gene TRBV7-9; D is undetermined. The germline gives CDR1 SEHNR, CDR2 FQNEAQ (reference sequence). V was clipped by 2 bases and J by 5 bases, with 9 bases between them. The CDR3 sequence is 13 residues long. CDR3 DNA sequence: TGTGCCAGCAGCTTATTCATATCGGAGACCCAGTACTTC. This encodes CASSLFISETQYF.